One sample yielded the 2 T cell receptor beta chains listed below, sequenced in a study of Graves' ophthalmopathy and Graves' hyperthyroidism. Amplification from RNA transcripts yielded the TCR beta CDR3 regions. An initial RT-PCR round employing HTBI primers preceded a second-round multiplex PCR. TCRdb processed the multiplex PCR reads anew with MiXCR; each CDR3 protein has one entry. The data hold approximately 700,000 distinct CDR3 sequences, with approximately 40% observed a single time. The sequenced sample was peripheral blood. The receptors were sampled from an adult man with Graves' ophthalmopathy.

V gene TRBV7-3 combines with J gene TRBJ2-7, with 7 bases matching TRBD1. Trimming cost V 5 bases and J 0 bases; bases outside gene matches: 4. The CDR3 is made up of 14 amino acids. CDR1 is SGHTA, CDR2 FQGTGA, per germline. Here the CDR3 DNA reads TGTGCCAGCAGCGATACAGGGGCCTCCTACGAGCAGTACTTC. This sequence encodes CASSDTGASYEQYF.

The gene calls are TRBV7-2 and TRBJ1-1; the D gene is possibly TRBD1 (6 bases). Per germline, CDR1 SGHTA and CDR2 FQGNSA. The CDR3 has 14 amino acids. V shed 5 bases and J shed 7 bases, with 17 bases lying between them. CDR3 protein: CASSQDGGLGEAFF. The CDR3 coding sequence is TGTGCCAGCAGCCAAGACGGGGGGCTGGGTGAAGCTTTCTTT.